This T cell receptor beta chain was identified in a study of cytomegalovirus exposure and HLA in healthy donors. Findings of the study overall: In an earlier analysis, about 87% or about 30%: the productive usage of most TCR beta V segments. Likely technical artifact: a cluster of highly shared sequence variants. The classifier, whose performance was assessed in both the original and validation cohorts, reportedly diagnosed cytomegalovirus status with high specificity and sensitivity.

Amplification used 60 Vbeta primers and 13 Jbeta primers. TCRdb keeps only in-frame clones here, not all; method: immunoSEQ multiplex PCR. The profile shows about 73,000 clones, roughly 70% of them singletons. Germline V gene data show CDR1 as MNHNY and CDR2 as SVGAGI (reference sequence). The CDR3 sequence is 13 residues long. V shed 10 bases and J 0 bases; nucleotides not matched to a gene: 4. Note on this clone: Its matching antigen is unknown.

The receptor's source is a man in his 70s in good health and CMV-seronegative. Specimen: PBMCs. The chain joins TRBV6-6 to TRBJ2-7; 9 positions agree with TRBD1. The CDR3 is CATRDRASYEQYF. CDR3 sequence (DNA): TGTGCCACCCGGGACAGGGCCTCCTACGAGCAGTACTTC.